The source of this TCR beta chain is a study of blood T cell repertoires in COVID-19. TCRdb's copy holds only in-frame clones and misses some; the assay was immunoSEQ multiplex PCR. The repertoire holds 250,000 or so clones, with about 80% as singletons. This CDR3 comprises 14 residues. Germline V gene lookup returns CDR1 MDHEN and CDR2 SYDVKM. V lost 6 bases to trimming and J lost 5 bases; unmatched junction nucleotides: 7. The sequencing sample was made of peripheral blood. The chain combines TRBV28 with TRBJ1-1; 9 bases are a match to TRBD1. The TCR sequence derives from a woman of 80 years or more with acute or convalescent COVID-19. The DNA for the CDR3 is TGTGCCAGCAGACACAGGGGGCAGGGGACTGAAGCTTTCTTT. This translates into CASRHRGQGTEAFF. The full variable domain, its missing parts supplied by reference TRBV28 and TRBJ1-1, is DVKVTQSSRYLVKRTGEKVFLECVQDMDHENMFWYRQDPGLGLRLIYFSYDVKMKEKGDIPEGYSVSREKKERFSLILESASTNQTSMYLCASRHRGQGTEAFFGQGTRLTVV.